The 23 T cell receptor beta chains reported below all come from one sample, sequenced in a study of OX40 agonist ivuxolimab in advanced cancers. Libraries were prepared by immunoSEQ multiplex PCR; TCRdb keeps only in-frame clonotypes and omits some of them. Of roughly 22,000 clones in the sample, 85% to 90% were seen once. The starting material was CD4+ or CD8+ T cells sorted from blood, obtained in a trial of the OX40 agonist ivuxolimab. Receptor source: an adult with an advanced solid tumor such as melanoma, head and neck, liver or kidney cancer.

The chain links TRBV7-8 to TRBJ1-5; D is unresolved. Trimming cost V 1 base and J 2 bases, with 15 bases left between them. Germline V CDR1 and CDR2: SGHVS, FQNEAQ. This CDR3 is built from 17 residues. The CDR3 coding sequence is TGTGCCAGCAGCTTAGAGGGTCCTAAGCTGGGCAATCAGCCCCAGCATTTT. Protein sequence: CASSLEGPKLGNQPQHF.

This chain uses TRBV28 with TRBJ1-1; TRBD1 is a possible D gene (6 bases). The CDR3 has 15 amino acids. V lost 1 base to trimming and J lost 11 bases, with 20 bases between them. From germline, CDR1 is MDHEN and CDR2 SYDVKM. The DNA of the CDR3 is TGTGCCAGCAGTTTATTCGCCAGGGGAGGTTCCGGTGCTTTCTTT. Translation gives CASSLFARGGSGAFF.

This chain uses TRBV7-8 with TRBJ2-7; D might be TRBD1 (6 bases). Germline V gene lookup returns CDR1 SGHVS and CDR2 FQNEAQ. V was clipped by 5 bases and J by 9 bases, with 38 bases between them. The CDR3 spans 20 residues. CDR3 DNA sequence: TGTGCCAGCAGCCTACCGCAGGACAGCAAGGGACCCCACCTTCCTACGAGGCAGTACTTC. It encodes CASSLPQDSKGPHLPTRQYF.

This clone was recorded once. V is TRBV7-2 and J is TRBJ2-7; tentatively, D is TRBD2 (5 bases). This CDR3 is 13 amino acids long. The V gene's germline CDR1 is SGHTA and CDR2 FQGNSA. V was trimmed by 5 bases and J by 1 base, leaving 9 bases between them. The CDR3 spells CASSGAVSYEQYF. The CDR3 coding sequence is TGTGCCAGCAGCGGAGCGGTGTCCTACGAGCAGTACTTC.

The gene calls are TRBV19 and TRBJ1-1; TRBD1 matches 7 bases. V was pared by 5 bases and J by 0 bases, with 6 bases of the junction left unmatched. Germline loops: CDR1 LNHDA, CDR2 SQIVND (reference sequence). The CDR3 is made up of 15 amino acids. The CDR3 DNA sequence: TGTGCCAGTAGTCCCGGGACAGTTTTGAACACTGAAGCTTTCTTT. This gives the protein CASSPGTVLNTEAFF.

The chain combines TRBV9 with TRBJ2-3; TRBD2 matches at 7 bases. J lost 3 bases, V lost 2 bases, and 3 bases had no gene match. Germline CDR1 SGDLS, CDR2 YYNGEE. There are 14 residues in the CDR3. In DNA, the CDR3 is TGTGCCAGCAGCGTCCGGGGGGAGACAGATACGCAGTATTTT. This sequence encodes CASSVRGETDTQYF. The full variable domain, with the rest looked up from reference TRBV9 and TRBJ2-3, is DSGVTQTPKHLITATGQRVTLRCSPRSGDLSVYWYQQSLDQGLQFLIQYYNGEERAKGNILERFSAQQFPDLHSELNLSSLELGDSALYFCASSVRGETDTQYFGPGTRLTVL.

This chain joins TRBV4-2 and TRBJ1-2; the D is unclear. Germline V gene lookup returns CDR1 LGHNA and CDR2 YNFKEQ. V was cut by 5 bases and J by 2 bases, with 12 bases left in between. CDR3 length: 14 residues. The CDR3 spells CASSEPWANYGYTF. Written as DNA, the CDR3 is TGTGCCAGCAGCGAACCCTGGGCCAACTATGGCTACACCTTC.

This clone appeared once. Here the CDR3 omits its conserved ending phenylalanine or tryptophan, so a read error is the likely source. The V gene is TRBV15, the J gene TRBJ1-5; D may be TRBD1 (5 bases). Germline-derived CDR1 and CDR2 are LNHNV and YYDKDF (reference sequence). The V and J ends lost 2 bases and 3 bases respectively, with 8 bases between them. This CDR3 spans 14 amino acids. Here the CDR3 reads CATSRRGNNQPQHL. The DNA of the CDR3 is TGTGCCACCAGCAGAAGGGGAAACAATCAGCCCCAGCATCTT.

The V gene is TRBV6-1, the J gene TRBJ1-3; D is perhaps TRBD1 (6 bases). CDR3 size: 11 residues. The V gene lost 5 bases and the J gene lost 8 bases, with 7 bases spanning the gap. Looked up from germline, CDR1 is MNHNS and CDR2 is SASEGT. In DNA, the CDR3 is TGTGCCAGCAGTTACAGGGACACCATATATTTT. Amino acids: CASSYRDTIYF.

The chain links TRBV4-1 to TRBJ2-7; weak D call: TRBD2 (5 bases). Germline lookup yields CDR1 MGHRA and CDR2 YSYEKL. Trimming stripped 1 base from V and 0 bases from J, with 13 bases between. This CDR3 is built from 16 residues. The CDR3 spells CASSQAWVGSSYEQYF. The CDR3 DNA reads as TGCGCCAGCAGCCAAGCTTGGGTTGGGAGCTCCTACGAGCAGTACTTC.

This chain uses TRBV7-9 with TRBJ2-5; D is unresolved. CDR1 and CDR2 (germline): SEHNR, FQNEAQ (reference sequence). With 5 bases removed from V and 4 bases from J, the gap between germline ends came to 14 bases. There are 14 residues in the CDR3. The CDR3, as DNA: TGTGCCAGCAGCCCTGCCCGGCTACTAGAGACCCAGTACTTC. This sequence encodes CASSPARLLETQYF.

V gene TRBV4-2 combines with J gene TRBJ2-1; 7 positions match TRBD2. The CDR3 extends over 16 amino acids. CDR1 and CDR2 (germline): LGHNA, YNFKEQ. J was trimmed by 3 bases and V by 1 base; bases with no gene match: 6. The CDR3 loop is CASSQVELAFYNEQFF. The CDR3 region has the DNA TGTGCCAGCAGCCAAGTGGAACTAGCGTTCTACAATGAGCAGTTCTTC.

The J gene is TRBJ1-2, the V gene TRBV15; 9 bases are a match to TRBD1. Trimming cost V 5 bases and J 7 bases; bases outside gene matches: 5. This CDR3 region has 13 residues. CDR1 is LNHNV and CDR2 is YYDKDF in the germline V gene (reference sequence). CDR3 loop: CATSDTGGSGYTF. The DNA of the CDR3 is TGTGCCACCAGCGACACAGGGGGCTCTGGCTACACCTTC.

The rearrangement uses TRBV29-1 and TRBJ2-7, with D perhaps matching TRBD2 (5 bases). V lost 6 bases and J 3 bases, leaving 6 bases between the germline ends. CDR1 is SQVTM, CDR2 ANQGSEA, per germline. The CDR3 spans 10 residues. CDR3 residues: CSVEDYEQYF. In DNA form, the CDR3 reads TGCAGCGTGGAGGACTACGAGCAGTACTTC.

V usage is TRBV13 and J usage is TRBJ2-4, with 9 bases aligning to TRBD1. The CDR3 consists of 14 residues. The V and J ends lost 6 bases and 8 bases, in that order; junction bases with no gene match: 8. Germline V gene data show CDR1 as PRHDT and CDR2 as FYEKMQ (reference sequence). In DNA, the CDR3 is TGTGCCAGCAGTCCGGGACAGGGTGGGTACATTCAGTACTTC. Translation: CASSPGQGGYIQYF.

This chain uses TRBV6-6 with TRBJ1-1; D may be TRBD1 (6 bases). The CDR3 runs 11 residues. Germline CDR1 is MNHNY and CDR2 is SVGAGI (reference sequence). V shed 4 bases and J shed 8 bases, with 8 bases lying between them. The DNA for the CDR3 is TGTGCCAGCAGTTGGGGGGCAGAAGCTTTCTTT. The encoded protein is CASSWGAEAFF.

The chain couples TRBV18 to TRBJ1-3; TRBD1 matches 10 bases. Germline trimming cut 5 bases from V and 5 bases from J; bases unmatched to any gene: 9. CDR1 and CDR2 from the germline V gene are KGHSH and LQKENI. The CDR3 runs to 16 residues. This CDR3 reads CASSLPGQGRRNTIYF. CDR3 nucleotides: TGTGCCAGCTCATTACCGGGACAGGGGAGAAGAAACACCATATATTTT.

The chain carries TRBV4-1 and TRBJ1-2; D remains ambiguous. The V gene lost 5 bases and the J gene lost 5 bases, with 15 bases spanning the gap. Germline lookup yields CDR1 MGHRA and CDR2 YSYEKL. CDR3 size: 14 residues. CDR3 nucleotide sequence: TGCGCCAGCAGCACCGGGGTATCAGGATATGGCTACACCTTC. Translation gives CASSTGVSGYGYTF.

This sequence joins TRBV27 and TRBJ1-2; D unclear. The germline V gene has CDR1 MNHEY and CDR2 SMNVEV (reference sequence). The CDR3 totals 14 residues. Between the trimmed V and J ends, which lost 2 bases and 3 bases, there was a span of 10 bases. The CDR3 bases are TGTGCCAGCAGTTTAGATGTATTAGACTATGGCTACACCTTC. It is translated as CASSLDVLDYGYTF.

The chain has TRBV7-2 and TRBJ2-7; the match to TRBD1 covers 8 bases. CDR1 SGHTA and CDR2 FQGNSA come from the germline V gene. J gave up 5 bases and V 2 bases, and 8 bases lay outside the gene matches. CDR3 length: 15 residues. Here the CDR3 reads CASSLLAGQGHEQYF. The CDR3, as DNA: TGTGCCAGCAGCTTATTGGCAGGACAGGGCCACGAGCAGTACTTC.

The CDR3 loop is CASSLGAGGKTQYF. In nucleotides, the CDR3 is TGTGCCAGCAGCTTAGGGGCTGGGGGGAAGACCCAGTACTTC. The chain recombines TRBV7-3 with TRBJ2-5, with a weak D call TRBD2 (6 bases). This CDR3 is 14 amino acids long. CDR1 and CDR2 from the germline V gene are SGHTA and FQGTGA. The germline V and J ends were trimmed by 2 bases and 6 bases, with 13 bases remaining between them.

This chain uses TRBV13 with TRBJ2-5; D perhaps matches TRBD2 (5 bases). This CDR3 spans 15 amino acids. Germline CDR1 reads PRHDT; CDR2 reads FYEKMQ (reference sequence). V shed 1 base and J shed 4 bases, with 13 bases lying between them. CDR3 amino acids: CASSLVPGYGETQYF. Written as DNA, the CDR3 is TGTGCCAGCAGCTTAGTTCCGGGATATGGAGAGACCCAGTACTTC.

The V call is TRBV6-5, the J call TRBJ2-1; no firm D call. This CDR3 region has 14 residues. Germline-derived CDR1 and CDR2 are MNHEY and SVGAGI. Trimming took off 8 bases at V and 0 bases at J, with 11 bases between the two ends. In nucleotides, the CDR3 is TGTGCCAGCGCCGCGTTCGACTCCTACAATGAGCAGTTCTTC. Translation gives CASAAFDSYNEQFF.